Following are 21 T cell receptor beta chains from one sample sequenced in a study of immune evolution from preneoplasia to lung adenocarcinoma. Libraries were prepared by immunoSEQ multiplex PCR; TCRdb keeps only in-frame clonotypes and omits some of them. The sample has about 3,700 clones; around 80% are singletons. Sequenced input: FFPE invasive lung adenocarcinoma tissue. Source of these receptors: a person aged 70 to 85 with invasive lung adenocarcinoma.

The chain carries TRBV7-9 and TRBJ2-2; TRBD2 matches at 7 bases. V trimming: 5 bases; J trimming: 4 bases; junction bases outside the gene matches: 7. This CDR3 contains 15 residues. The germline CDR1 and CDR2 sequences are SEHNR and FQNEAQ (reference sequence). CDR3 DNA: TGTGCCAGCAGCGGACGAGGCGGGGGCACCGGGGAGCTGTTTTTT. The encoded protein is CASSGRGGGTGELFF. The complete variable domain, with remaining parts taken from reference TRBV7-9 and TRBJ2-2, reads DTGVSQNPRHKITKRGQNVTFRCDPISEHNRLYWYRQTLGQGPEFLTYFQNEAQLEKSRLLSDRFSAERPKGSFSTLEIQRTEQGDSAMYLCASSGRGGGTGELFFGEGSRLTVL.

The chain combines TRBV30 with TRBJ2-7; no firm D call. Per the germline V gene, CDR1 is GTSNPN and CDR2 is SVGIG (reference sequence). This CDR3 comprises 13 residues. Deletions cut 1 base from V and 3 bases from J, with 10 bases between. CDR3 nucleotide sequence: TGTGCCTGGAGTGCCACTCTGGGCTACGAGCAGTACTTC. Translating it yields CAWSATLGYEQYF.

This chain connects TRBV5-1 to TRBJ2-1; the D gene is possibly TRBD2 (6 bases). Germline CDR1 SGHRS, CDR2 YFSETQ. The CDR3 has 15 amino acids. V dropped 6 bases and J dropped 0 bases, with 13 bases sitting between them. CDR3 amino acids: CASKPRGSSYNEQFF. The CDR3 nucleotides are TGCGCCAGCAAACCTCGGGGGAGCTCCTACAATGAGCAGTTCTTC.

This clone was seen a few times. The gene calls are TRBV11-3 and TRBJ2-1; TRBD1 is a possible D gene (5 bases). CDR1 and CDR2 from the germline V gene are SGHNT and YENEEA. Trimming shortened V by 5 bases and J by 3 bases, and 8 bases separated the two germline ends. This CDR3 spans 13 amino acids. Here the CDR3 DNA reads TGTGCCAGCAGCCAGGGTTTCTACAATGAGCAGTTCTTC. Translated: CASSQGFYNEQFF.

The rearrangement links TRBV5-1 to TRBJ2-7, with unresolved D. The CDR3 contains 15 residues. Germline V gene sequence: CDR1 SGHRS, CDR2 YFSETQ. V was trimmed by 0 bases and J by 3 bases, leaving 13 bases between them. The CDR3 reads CASSLGQARSYEQYF. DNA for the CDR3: TGCGCCAGCAGCTTGGGGCAGGCAAGGAGCTACGAGCAGTACTTC.

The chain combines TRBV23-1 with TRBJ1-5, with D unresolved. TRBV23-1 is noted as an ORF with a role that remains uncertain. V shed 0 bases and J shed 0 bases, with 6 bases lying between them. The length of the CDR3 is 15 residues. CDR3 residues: CASSQSQSSNQPQHF. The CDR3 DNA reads TGCGCCAGCAGTCAATCACAGAGTAGCAATCAGCCCCAGCATTTT.

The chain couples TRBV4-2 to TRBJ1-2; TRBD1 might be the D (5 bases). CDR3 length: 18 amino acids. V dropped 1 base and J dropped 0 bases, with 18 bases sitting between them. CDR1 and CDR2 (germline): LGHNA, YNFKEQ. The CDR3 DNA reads TGTGCCAGCAGCCAAGGGGGGTCGCATTGGGACTCTAACTATGGCTACACCTTC. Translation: CASSQGGSHWDSNYGYTF.

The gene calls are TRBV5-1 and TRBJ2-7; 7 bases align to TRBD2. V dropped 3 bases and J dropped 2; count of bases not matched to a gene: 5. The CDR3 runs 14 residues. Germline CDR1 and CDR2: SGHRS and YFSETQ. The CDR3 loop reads CASSSGGDPYEQYF. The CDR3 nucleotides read TGCGCCAGCAGCTCGGGGGGTGATCCCTACGAGCAGTACTTC.

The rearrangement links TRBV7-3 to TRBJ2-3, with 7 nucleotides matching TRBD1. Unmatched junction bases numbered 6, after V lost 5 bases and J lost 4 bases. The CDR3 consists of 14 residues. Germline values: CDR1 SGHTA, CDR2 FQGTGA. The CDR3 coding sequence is TGTGCCAGCAGCACAGGGGAAGTCTCAGATACGCAGTATTTT. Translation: CASSTGEVSDTQYF.

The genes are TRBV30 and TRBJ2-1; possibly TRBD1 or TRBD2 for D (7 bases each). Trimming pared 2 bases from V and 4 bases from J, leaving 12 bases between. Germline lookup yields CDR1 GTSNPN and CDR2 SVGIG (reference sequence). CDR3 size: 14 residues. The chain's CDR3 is CAWSNQGGYNEQFF. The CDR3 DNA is TGTGCCTGGAGTAATCAGGGGGGGTACAATGAGCAGTTCTTC. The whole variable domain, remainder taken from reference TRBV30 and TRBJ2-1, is SQTIHQWPATLVQPVGSPLSLECTVEGTSNPNLYWYRQAAGRGLQLLFYSVGIGQISSEVPQNLSASRPQDRQFILSSKKLLLSDSGFYLCAWSNQGGYNEQFFGPGTRLTVL.

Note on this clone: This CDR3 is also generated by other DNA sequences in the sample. The CDR3 spells CASGTGTNTGELFF. CDR3 DNA: TGTGCCAGCGGGACCGGGACAAATACCGGGGAGCTGTTTTTT. The V call is TRBV25-1, the J call TRBJ2-2; D is perhaps TRBD1 (6 bases). The germline V gene has CDR1 MGHDK and CDR2 SYGVNS. V dropped 8 bases and J dropped 5 bases, with 15 bases sitting between them. The CDR3 is made up of 14 amino acids.

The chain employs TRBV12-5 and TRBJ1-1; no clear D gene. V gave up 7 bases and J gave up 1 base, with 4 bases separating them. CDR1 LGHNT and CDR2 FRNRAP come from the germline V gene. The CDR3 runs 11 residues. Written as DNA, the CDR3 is TGTGCTAGTGTACCGAACACTGAAGCTTTCTTT. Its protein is CASVPNTEAFF.

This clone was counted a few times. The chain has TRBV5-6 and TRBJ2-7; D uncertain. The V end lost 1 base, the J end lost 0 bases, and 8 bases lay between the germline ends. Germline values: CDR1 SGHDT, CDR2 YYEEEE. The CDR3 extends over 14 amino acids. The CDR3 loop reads CASSLSVSSYEQYF. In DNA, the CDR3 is TGTGCCAGCAGCTTGAGCGTCAGCTCCTACGAGCAGTACTTC.

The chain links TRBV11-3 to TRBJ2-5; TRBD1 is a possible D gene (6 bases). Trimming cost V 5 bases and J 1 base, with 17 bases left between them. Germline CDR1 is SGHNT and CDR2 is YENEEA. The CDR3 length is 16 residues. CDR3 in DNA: TGTGCCAGCAGCCCCGGGACAACCGTTGCCCAAGAGACCCAGTACTTC. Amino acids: CASSPGTTVAQETQYF.

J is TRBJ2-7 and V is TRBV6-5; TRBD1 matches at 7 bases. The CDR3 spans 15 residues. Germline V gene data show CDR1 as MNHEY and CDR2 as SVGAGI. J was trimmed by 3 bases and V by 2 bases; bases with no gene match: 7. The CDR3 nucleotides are TGTGCCAGCAGTTACCCAGGGGGACCTTTCTACGAGCAGTACTTC. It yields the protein CASSYPGGPFYEQYF.

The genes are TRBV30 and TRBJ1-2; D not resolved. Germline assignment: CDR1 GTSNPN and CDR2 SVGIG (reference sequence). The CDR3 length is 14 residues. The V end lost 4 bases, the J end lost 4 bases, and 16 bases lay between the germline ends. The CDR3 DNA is TGTGCCTGGATTGGACGTGACGGAGGCTATGGCTACACCTTC. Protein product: CAWIGRDGGYGYTF.

The CDR3 coding sequence is TGTGCCAGCAGCTTAGGAAGGGGCTACGGCTACACCTTC. Its protein product is CASSLGRGYGYTF. J is TRBJ1-2 and V is TRBV11-3, with a tentative D call TRBD1 (5 bases). Between the trimmed V and J ends, which lost 1 base and 8 bases, there was a span of 11 bases. The CDR3 runs 13 residues. Germline V gives CDR1 SGHNT, CDR2 YENEEA.

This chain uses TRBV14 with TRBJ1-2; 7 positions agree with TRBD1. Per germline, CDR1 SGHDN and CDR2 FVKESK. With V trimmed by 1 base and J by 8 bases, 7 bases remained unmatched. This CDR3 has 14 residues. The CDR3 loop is CASSQGQGFGGYTF. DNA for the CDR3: TGTGCCAGCAGCCAAGGACAGGGATTTGGAGGCTACACCTTC.

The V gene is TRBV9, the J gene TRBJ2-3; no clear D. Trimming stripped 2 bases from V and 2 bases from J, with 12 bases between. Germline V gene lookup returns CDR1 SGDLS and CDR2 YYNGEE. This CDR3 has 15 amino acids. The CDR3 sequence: CASSVSGSDTDTQYF. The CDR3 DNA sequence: TGTGCCAGCAGCGTTTCAGGATCGGACACAGATACGCAGTATTTT.

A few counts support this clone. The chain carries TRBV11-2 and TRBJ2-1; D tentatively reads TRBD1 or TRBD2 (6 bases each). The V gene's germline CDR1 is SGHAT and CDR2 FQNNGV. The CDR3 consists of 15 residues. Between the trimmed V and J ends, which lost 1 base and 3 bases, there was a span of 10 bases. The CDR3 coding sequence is TGTGCCAGCAGCTTAGGTGGGGGGCACTACAATGAGCAGTTCTTC. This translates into CASSLGGGHYNEQFF.

CDR3 in amino acids: CASMEGGALETQYF. The CDR3 DNA reads TGTGCCAGCATGGAGGGGGGAGCTTTGGAGACCCAGTACTTC. The chain joins TRBV11-3 to TRBJ2-5, with D perhaps TRBD1 or TRBD2 (6 bases each). This CDR3 comprises 14 residues. V was trimmed by 7 bases and J by 5 bases, leaving 17 bases between them. Per germline, CDR1 SGHNT and CDR2 YENEEA.